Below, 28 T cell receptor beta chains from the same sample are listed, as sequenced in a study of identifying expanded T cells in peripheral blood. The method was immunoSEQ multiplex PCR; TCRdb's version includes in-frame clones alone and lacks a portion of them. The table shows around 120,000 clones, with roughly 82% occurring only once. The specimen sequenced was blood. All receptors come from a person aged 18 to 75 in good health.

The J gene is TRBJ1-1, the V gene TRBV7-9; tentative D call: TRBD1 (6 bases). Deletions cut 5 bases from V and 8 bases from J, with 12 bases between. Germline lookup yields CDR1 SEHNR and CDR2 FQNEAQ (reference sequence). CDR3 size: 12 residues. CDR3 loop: CASSPLDREAFF. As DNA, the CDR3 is TGTGCCAGCAGCCCCTTAGACAGGGAAGCTTTCTTT. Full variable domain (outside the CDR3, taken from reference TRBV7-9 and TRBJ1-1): DTGVSQNPRHKITKRGQNVTFRCDPISEHNRLYWYRQTLGQGPEFLTYFQNEAQLEKSRLLSDRFSAERPKGSFSTLEIQRTEQGDSAMYLCASSPLDREAFFGQGTRLTVV.

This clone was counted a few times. The CDR3 DNA is TGTGCCAGCAGCTTTACGGACAGGGGTTCACCCCTCCACTTT. This translates into CASSFTDRGSPLHF. This chain uses TRBV7-2 with TRBJ1-6, with 9 bases matching TRBD1. V trimming: 3 bases; J trimming: 9 bases; junction bases outside the gene matches: 3. CDR3 size: 14 residues. Germline lookup yields CDR1 SGHTA and CDR2 FQGNSA. Full variable domain (rest looked up from reference TRBV7-2 and TRBJ1-6): GAGVSQSPSNKVTEKGKDVELRCDPISGHTALYWYRQSLGQGLEFLIYFQGNSAPDKSGLPSDRFSAERTGGSVSTLTIQRTQQEDSAVYLCASSFTDRGSPLHFGNGTRLTVT.

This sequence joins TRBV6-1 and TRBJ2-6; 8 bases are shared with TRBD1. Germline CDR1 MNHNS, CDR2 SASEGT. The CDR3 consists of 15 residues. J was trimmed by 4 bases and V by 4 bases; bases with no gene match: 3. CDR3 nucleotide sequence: TGTGCCAGCAGTGGACAGGGGATGGGGGCCAACGTCCTGACTTTC. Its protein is CASSGQGMGANVLTF.

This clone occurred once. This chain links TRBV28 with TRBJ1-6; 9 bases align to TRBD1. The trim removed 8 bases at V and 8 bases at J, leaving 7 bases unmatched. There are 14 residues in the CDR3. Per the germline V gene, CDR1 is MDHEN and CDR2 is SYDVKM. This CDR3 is CASSSGQGDSPLHF. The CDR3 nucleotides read TGTGCCAGCTCATCGGGACAGGGCGATTCACCCCTCCACTTT.

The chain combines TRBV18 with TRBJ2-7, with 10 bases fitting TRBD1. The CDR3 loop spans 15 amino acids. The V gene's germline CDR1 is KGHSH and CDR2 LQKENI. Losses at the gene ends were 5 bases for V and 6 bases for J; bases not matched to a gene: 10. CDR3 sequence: CASSFDRGQEGEQYF. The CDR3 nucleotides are TGTGCCAGCTCATTCGACAGGGGGCAGGAGGGCGAGCAGTACTTC.

CDR3 loop: CASSLEGRTRTDTQYF. DNA for the CDR3: TGCGCCAGCAGCTTGGAGGGCAGAACCCGCACAGATACGCAGTATTTT. This chain joins TRBV5-1 and TRBJ2-3; D uncertain. The CDR3 runs 16 residues. Germline V gene lookup returns CDR1 SGHRS and CDR2 YFSETQ. Trimming stripped 0 bases from V and 1 base from J, with 12 bases between. Using reference TRBV5-1 and TRBJ2-3 for the parts outside the CDR3, the full variable domain is KAGVTQTPRYLIKTRGQQVTLSCSPISGHRSVSWYQQTPGQGLQFLFEYFSETQRNKGNFPGRFSGRQFSNSRSEMNVSTLELGDSALYLCASSLEGRTRTDTQYFGPGTRLTVL.

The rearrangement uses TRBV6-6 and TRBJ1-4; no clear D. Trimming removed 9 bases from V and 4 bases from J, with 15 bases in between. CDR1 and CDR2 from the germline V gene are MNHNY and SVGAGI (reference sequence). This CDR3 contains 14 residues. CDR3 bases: TGTGCCAGTTCCCTCGTCGGTGGTAATGAAAAACTGTTTTTT. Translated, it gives CASSLVGGNEKLFF.

CDR3 residues: CASSLTGGSSDTQYF. CDR3 DNA sequence: TGTGCCAGCAGCTTAACTGGGGGAAGTTCAGATACGCAGTATTTT. V is TRBV7-3 and J is TRBJ2-3; perhaps D is TRBD1 or TRBD2 (5 bases each). Germline lookup yields CDR1 SGHTA and CDR2 FQGTGA. CDR3 length: 15 residues. Trimming removed 0 bases at V and 4 bases at J, with 11 bases between. The full variable domain, with the rest looked up from reference TRBV7-3 and TRBJ2-3, is GAGVSQTPSNKVTEKGKYVELRCDPISGHTALYWYRQSLGQGPEFLIYFQGTGAADDSGLPNDRFFAVRPEGSVSTLKIQRTERGDSAVYLCASSLTGGSSDTQYFGPGTRLTVL.

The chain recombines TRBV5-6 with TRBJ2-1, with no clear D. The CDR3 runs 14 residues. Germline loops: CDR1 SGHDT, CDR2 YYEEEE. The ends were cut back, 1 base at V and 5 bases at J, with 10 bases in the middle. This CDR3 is CASSLLGYNNEQFF. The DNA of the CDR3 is TGTGCCAGCAGCTTGCTCGGGTACAACAATGAGCAGTTCTTC.

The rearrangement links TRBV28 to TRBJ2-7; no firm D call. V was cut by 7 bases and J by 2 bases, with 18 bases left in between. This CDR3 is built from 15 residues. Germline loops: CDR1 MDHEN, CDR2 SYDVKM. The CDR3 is CASTSPSEIPYEQYF. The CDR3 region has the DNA TGTGCCAGCACCTCCCCCTCTGAGATCCCCTACGAGCAGTACTTC.

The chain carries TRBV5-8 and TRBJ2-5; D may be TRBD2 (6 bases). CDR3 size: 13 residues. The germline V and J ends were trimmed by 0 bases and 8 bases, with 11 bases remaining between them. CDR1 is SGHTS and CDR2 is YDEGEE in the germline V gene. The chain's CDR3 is CASSLAGTATQYF. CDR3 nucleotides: TGTGCCAGCAGCTTGGCGGGGACTGCTACCCAGTACTTC.

CDR3 coding DNA: TGTGCCAGCAGCTTAGCTACTCCGGCAGAAGCTTTCTTT. This gives the protein CASSLATPAEAFF. The rearrangement links TRBV7-8 to TRBJ1-1; D unresolved. Per the germline V gene, CDR1 is SGHVS and CDR2 is FQNEAQ. This CDR3 is 13 amino acids long. Trimming left V 0 bases short and J 8 bases short, with 10 bases between.

In DNA form, the CDR3 reads TGTGCCAGCAGTGAATATATCGAGCAGTACTTC. It encodes CASSEYIEQYF. The J gene is TRBJ2-7, the V gene TRBV6-1; D unclear. There are 11 residues in the CDR3. V lost 2 bases, J lost 6 bases, and 5 bases lay in between. CDR1 is MNHNS and CDR2 is SASEGT in the germline V gene.

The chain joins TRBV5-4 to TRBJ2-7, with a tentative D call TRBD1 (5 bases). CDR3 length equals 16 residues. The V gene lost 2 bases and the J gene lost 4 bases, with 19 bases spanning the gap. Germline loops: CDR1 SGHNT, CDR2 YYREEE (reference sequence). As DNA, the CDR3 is TGTGCCAGCAGCTTTGGGGCAGGATCAAGTTTTTACGAGCAGTACTTC. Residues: CASSFGAGSSFYEQYF.

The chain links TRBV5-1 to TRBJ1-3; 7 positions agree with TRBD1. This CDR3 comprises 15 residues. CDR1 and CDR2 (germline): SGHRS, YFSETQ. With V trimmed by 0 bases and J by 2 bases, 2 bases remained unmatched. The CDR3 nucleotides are TGCGCCAGCAGCTTGGTAACAGGGGCTGGAAACACCATATATTTT. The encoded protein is CASSLVTGAGNTIYF.

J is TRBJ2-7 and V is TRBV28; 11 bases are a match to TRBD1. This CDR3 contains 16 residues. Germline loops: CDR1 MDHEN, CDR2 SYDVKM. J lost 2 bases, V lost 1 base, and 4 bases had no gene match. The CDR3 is CASSLLGQGGPYEQYF. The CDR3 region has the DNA TGTGCCAGCAGTTTATTGGGACAGGGGGGCCCCTACGAGCAGTACTTC.

CDR3 DNA sequence: TGTGCCAGTAGTATATTGGGTGGCACTGAAGCTTTCTTT. Translating it yields CASSILGGTEAFF. This chain connects TRBV19 to TRBJ1-1, with D unresolved. The germline V gene has CDR1 LNHDA and CDR2 SQIVND (reference sequence). This CDR3 region has 13 residues. Trimming removed 2 bases from V and 4 bases from J, with 8 bases in between.

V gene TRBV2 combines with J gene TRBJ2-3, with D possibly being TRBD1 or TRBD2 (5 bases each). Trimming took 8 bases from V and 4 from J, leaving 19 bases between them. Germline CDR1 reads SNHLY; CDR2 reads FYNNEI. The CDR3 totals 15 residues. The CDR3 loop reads CASYSREGSSDTQYF. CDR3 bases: TGTGCCAGCTATTCGCGAGAGGGGAGCTCAGATACGCAGTATTTT. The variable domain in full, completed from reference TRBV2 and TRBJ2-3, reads EPEVTQTPSHQVTQMGQEVILRCVPISNHLYFYWYRQILGQKVEFLVSFYNNEISEKSEIFDDQFSVERPDGSNFTLKIRSTKLEDSAMYFCASYSREGSSDTQYFGPGTRLTVL.

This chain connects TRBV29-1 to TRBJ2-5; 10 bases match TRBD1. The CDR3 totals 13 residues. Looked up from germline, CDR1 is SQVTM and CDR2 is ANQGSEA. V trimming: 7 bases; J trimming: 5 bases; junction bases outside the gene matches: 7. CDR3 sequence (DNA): TGCAGCGGCCGGGACAGGGGAGGCGAGACCCAGTACTTC. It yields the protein CSGRDRGGETQYF.

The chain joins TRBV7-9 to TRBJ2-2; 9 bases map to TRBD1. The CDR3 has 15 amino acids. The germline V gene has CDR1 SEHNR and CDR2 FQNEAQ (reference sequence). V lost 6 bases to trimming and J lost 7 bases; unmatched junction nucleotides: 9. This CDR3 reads CASSSPGQGNGELFF. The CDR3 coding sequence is TGTGCCAGCAGTTCACCGGGACAGGGAAACGGGGAGCTGTTTTTT.

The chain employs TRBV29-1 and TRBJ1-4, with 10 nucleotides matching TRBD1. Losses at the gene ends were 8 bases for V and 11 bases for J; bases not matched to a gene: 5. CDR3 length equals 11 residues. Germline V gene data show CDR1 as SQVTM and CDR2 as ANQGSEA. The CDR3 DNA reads TGCAGCACCTCGACAGGGGGCAAACTGTTTTTT. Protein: CSTSTGGKLFF.

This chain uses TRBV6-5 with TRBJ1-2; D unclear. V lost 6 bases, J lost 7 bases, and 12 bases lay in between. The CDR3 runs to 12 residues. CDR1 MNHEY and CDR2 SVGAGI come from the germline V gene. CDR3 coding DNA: TGTGCCAGCAGCCGCGACCTAAGTGGCTACACCTTC. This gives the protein CASSRDLSGYTF.

CDR3 region: CASSLRGGTGELFF. In DNA form, the CDR3 reads TGTGCCAGCAGCCTCCGGGGAGGCACCGGGGAGCTGTTTTTT. The chain is built from TRBV7-9 and TRBJ2-2; D possibly corresponds to TRBD2 (6 bases). Looked up from germline, CDR1 is SEHNR and CDR2 is FQNEAQ (reference sequence). The CDR3 runs to 14 residues. Deletions cut 5 bases from V and 4 bases from J, with 11 bases between.

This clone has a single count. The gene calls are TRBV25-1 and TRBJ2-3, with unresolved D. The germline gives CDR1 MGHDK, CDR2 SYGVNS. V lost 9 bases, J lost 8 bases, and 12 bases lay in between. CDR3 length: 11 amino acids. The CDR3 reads CASCVASTQYF. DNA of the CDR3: TGTGCCAGTTGTGTCGCGAGTACGCAGTATTTT.

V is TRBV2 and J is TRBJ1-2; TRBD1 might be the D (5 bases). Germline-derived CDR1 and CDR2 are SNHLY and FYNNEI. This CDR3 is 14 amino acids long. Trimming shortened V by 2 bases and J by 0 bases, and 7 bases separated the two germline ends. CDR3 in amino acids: CASSERRANYGYTF. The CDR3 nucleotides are TGTGCCAGCAGTGAACGCAGGGCTAACTATGGCTACACCTTC.

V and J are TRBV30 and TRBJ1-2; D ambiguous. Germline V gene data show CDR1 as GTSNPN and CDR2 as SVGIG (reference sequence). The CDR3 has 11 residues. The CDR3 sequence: CASTRKVGYTF. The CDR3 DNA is TGTGCTTCGACCAGGAAGGTGGGCTACACCTTC.

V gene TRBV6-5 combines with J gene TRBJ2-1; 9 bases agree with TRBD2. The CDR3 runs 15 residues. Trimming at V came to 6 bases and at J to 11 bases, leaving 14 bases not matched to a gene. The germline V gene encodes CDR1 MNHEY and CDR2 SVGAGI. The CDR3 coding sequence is TGTGCCAGCAGAGTACGAGGCGGGGGGGCTCTAAAGCAGTTCTTC. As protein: CASRVRGGGALKQFF.

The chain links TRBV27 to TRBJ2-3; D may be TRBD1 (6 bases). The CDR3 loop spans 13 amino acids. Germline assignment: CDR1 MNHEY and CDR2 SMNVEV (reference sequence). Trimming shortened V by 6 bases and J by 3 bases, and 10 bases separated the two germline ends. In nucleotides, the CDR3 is TGTGCCAGCAGACCAACAGGGACAGATACGCAGTATTTT. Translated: CASRPTGTDTQYF.